This TCR beta chain originates from a study of T cells in tumors and immune-related adverse events. Only in-frame clones appear in the TCRdb table, and some are missing; sequencing was by immunoSEQ multiplex PCR. The sample lists roughly 10,000 clones; 85% to 95% were seen once. V lost 7 bases, J lost 3 bases, and 9 bases stayed unmatched. The CDR3 covers 16 residues. Per the germline V gene, CDR1 is ENHRY and CDR2 is SYGVKD. This material consisted of lymph node tissue, taken from a patient treated with anti-PD-1 therapy. The clonotype was recovered from a female donor with metastatic renal cell carcinoma. V is TRBV10-3 and J is TRBJ2-2; 9 bases fit TRBD2. The CDR3 sequence: CAIKPRGREDTGELFF. The CDR3 DNA follows: TGTGCCATCAAGCCTCGCGGGAGGGAGGACACCGGGGAGCTGTTTTTT.